This T cell receptor beta chain was identified during a study of T cells after yellow fever vaccination. This clonotype was picked up many times. The CDR3 is 13 residues long. The V and J ends lost 3 bases and 5 bases respectively, with 7 bases between them. MiXCR, applied by TCRdb to the 5' RACE reads, yields one record per CDR3 protein. Of some 320,000 distinct CDR3 sequences detected, approximately 12% appear once; the ten largest clones hold 2.5% to 4%. The source of this sequence is a young man who received the YFV17D yellow fever vaccine. This rearrangement joins TRBV12-3 or TRBV12-4 to TRBJ1-4, with D tentatively TRBD1 (5 bases). The sample here was CD4+ T cells sorted from PBMCs, taken 45 days after the yellow fever booster vaccination. DNA of the CDR3: TGTGCCAGCAGTTTGGGGGTAAATGAAAAACTGTTTTTT. Amino acid sequence: CASSLGVNEKLFF.